This TCR beta chain was retrieved from a study of technical replicates of blood from a handful of donors. Profiled with immunoSEQ multiplex PCR; TCRdb holds only in-frame clones, not every one. This repertoire shows just over 70,000 clones, approximately 94% found once; its top ten account for about 0.4%. Germline V gene data show CDR1 as SGHDT and CDR2 as YYEEEE. Trimming cost V 2 bases and J 6 bases; bases outside gene matches: 3. The CDR3 consists of 13 residues. This clonotype was sampled from a human donor in good health. Sequenced sample: T cells isolated from PBMCs. The chain recombines TRBV5-6 with TRBJ1-1; 8 bases agree with TRBD1. CDR3 DNA sequence: TGTGCCAGCAGCTTTCCGGACAGGGCTGAAGCTTTCTTT. It yields the protein CASSFPDRAEAFF.